This TCR beta chain was sequenced in a study of T cells in Graves' hyperthyroidism and ophthalmopathy. Template material for amplifying TCR beta CDR3 regions consisted of RNA transcripts. First-round RT-PCR of the TCR CDR3 relied on the HTBI primer set. TCRdb reprocessed the multiplex PCR reads via MiXCR and lists one record per CDR3 protein. Among some 210,000 distinct CDR3 sequences listed, 15% to 20% were seen once. The sequenced sample was blood. The clonotype was recovered from a man in his fifties or sixties with Graves' hyperthyroidism.

CDR3 sequence: CASSRLGTQYF. The CDR3 DNA is TGTGCCAGCAGTCGCCTAGGGACCCAGTACTTC. V usage is TRBV28 and J usage is TRBJ2-5; D gene ambiguous. From germline, CDR1 is MDHEN and CDR2 SYDVKM. V was trimmed by 5 bases and J by 7 bases, leaving 8 bases between them. This CDR3 is built from 11 residues. The full variable domain, rest sourced from reference TRBV28 and TRBJ2-5, is DVKVTQSSRYLVKRTGEKVFLECVQDMDHENMFWYRQDPGLGLRLIYFSYDVKMKEKGDIPEGYSVSREKKERFSLILESASTNQTSMYLCASSRLGTQYFGPGTRLLVL.